The subject of this entry is one T cell receptor (beta chain). This specimen includes other DNA sequences encoding the same CDR3. This entry is derived from a study of CD8+ T cells in alopecia areata. The overall study: Oral tofacitinib (5 to 10 mg twice daily) was administered to treated patients.

V lost 6 bases to trimming and J lost 6 bases, with 12 bases between them. CDR3 length equals 12 residues. CDR1 is SQVTM, CDR2 ANQGSEA, per germline. cDNA serving as the sequencing template came from extracted, reverse transcribed RNA. Method: immunoSEQ multiplex PCR; TCRdb's copy keeps in-frame clones and lacks some. The sample holds 150,000 to 200,000 clones; around 50% are singletons and the top ten take approximately 15%. This chain uses TRBV29-1 with TRBJ1-5; D is unresolved. Sequencing used CD4+ T cells sorted from blood, obtained at week 0. This TCR was recovered from a human donor with alopecia areata. CDR3 loop: CSVGGRGQPQHF. The CDR3 region has the DNA TGCAGCGTAGGAGGGCGAGGTCAGCCCCAGCATTTT.